A single sample is the source of the 32 T cell receptor beta chains below, sequenced in a study of T cell responses to AZD1222 COVID-19 vaccine. The protocol was immunoSEQ multiplex PCR, while the TCRdb copy is restricted to in-frame clones and leaves out a portion. The data show fewer than 150,000 clones, over 85% seen once. The starting material was peripheral blood, obtained on day 0 of AZD1222 vaccination. These receptors were taken from an adult in good health.

This clone appeared a single time. The gene calls are TRBV29-1 and TRBJ1-4; D unresolved. The CDR3 extends over 12 amino acids. V lost 4 bases, J lost 5 bases, and 8 bases lay in between. The germline V gene has CDR1 SQVTM and CDR2 ANQGSEA. The CDR3 spells CSVGGVNEKLFF. The CDR3 DNA is TGCAGCGTTGGTGGGGTGAATGAAAAACTGTTTTTT.

CDR3 DNA sequence: TGTGCCAGCACTCTGTGGGGCAACAATGGCTACACCTTC. It encodes CASTLWGNNGYTF. The chain joins TRBV6-5 to TRBJ1-2, with D perhaps matching TRBD1 (5 bases). The CDR3 spans 13 residues. Trimming took 7 bases from V and 6 from J, leaving 15 bases between them. The germline gives CDR1 MNHEY, CDR2 SVGAGI.

This sequence joins TRBV3-1 (or the pseudogene TRBV3-2) and TRBJ2-5; 12 nucleotides match TRBD2. Per germline, CDR1 LGHDT and CDR2 YNNKEL (reference sequence). The J segment lost 2 bases and the V segment lost 0 bases, leaving 4 bases of the junction unmatched. The CDR3 spans 17 residues. This chain's CDR3 is CASSQEGLAGGQETQYF. The CDR3 nucleotides read TGTGCCAGCAGCCAAGAGGGCCTAGCGGGGGGGCAAGAGACCCAGTACTTC.

The chain is built from TRBV18 and TRBJ1-1; TRBD1 aligns across 8 bases. There are 17 residues in the CDR3. Germline lookup yields CDR1 KGHSH and CDR2 LQKENI. The J segment lost 3 bases and the V segment lost 1 base, leaving 10 bases of the junction unmatched. The CDR3 protein is CASSPRGQVWSDTEAFF. CDR3 coding DNA: TGTGCCAGCTCACCACGGGGACAGGTCTGGAGCGACACTGAAGCTTTCTTT. Complete variable domain (other parts from reference TRBV18 and TRBJ1-1): NAGVMQNPRHLVRRRGQEARLRCSPMKGHSHVYWYRQLPEEGLKFMVYLQKENIIDESGMPKERFSAEFPKEGPSILRIQQVVRGDSAAYFCASSPRGQVWSDTEAFFGQGTRLTVV.

V and J are TRBV12-5 and TRBJ1-6, with no clear D. Trimming pared 3 bases from V and 8 bases from J, leaving 17 bases between. From germline, CDR1 is LGHNT and CDR2 FRNRAP. The CDR3 spans 16 residues. The DNA for the CDR3 is TGTGCTAGTGGTTTCCTGACATCCGTCGGTCATTCACCCCTCCACTTT. This gives the protein CASGFLTSVGHSPLHF.

The chain recombines TRBV6-5 with TRBJ1-1; D remains ambiguous. Trimming cost V 8 bases and J 1 base, with 17 bases left between them. CDR1 and CDR2 from the germline V gene are MNHEY and SVGAGI. The CDR3 consists of 15 residues. CDR3 sequence: CASSSLVVENTEAFF. CDR3 sequence (DNA): TGTGCCAGCTCGTCTCTGGTTGTTGAGAACACTGAAGCTTTCTTT.

The chain couples TRBV6-6 to TRBJ1-6; D ambiguous. Between the trimmed V and J ends, which lost 0 bases and 3 bases, there was a span of 0 bases. CDR1 MNHNY and CDR2 SVGAGI come from the germline V gene (reference sequence). The CDR3 is made up of 13 amino acids. The CDR3 loop reads CASSYSYNSPLHF. The CDR3 DNA is TGTGCCAGCAGTTACTCCTATAATTCACCCCTCCACTTT.

The V and J genes are TRBV29-1 and TRBJ1-1; tentatively, D is TRBD1 (6 bases). Germline CDR1 SQVTM, CDR2 ANQGSEA. V lost 2 bases to trimming and J lost 4 bases, with 11 bases between them. The CDR3 runs 13 residues. The CDR3 bases are TGCAGCGTTGAAAGGGGAGGGGGCACTGAAGCTTTCTTT. The encoded protein is CSVERGGGTEAFF.

This clone has just one count. The rearrangement links TRBV3-1 (or the pseudogene TRBV3-2) to TRBJ1-5; D unresolved. This CDR3 spans 13 amino acids. Per the germline V gene, CDR1 is LGHDT and CDR2 is YNNKEL (reference sequence). Trimming cost V 8 bases and J 5 bases, with 13 bases left between them. As DNA, the CDR3 is TGTGCCAGCTCCCAGGACGTGGATCAGCCCCAGCATTTT. Translation gives CASSQDVDQPQHF.

A single count supports this clone. The chain has TRBV27 and TRBJ1-1; 9 bases align to TRBD1. J gave up 5 bases and V 5 bases, and 6 bases lay outside the gene matches. Germline V gene data show CDR1 as MNHEY and CDR2 as SMNVEV (reference sequence). This CDR3 region has 14 residues. CDR3 coding DNA: TGTGCCAGCAGTCTAAGACAGGGGGGGACTGAAGCTTTCTTT. Translation gives CASSLRQGGTEAFF.

V is TRBV30 and J is TRBJ2-1; TRBD2 matches 11 bases. The germline V gene encodes CDR1 GTSNPN and CDR2 SVGIG (reference sequence). The CDR3 extends over 17 amino acids. With 1 base clipped from V and 3 bases from J, the junction kept 8 bases outside the gene matches. CDR3: CAWSGGRGLADYNEQFF. DNA for the CDR3: TGTGCCTGGAGTGGGGGACGGGGACTAGCGGACTACAATGAGCAGTTCTTC.

As to this clone: The final CDR3 position lacks the conserved phenylalanine or tryptophan, pointing to a likely read error. The DNA is omitted, as the CDR3 cannot be located on it reliably, and the CDR3 follows TCRdb's listing. The V and J genes are TRBV18 and TRBJ1-1; no check of the table's D call, TRBD1, against the DNA was made. CDR1 is KGHSH and CDR2 is LQKENI in the germline V gene. The CDR3 has 13 residues if both end residues are counted. CDR3 amino acids: CASSQDAGTSLDL.

V is TRBV2 and J is TRBJ1-2, with D uncertain. V gave up 2 bases and J gave up 2 bases, with 9 bases separating them. Germline CDR1 is SNHLY and CDR2 is FYNNEI. The CDR3 sequence is 14 residues long. The CDR3 region is CASSELQTNYGYTF. The CDR3 nucleotides are TGTGCCAGCAGTGAATTACAGACCAACTATGGCTACACCTTC.

A remark on this clone: At one end, the junction sequence differs from germline, possibly due to a read error. V usage is TRBV10-1 and J usage is TRBJ1-2, with D tentatively TRBD1 (6 bases). Germline V CDR1 and CDR2: WNHNN, SYGVQD (reference sequence). This CDR3 contains 14 residues. CDR3 residues: CASSEHSGAARLLF. The DNA for the CDR3 is TGCGCCAGCAGTGAGCATTCAGGGGCCGCTCGGCTACTCTTC.

The V and J genes are TRBV5-6 and TRBJ1-5; D not resolved. Between the trimmed V and J ends, which lost 0 bases and 5 bases, there was a span of 9 bases. Per the germline V gene, CDR1 is SGHDT and CDR2 is YYEEEE. This CDR3 is 14 amino acids long. CDR3 sequence (DNA): TGTGCCAGCAGCTTGGGTGTGCTGGATCAGCCCCAGCATTTT. This translates into CASSLGVLDQPQHF.

V and J are TRBV11-2 and TRBJ2-7; 8 bases fit TRBD1. V dropped 5 bases and J dropped 3; count of bases not matched to a gene: 9. The CDR3 is made up of 15 amino acids. Germline V lookup: CDR1 SGHAT, CDR2 FQNNGV. Written as DNA, the CDR3 is TGTGCCAGCAGCCTGAGACAGGGGAGGAACTACGAGCAGTACTTC. Translated: CASSLRQGRNYEQYF.

The rearrangement joins TRBV29-1 to TRBJ1-1; D possibly corresponds to TRBD1 (6 bases). CDR1 is SQVTM and CDR2 is ANQGSEA in the germline V gene. Trimming left V 6 bases short and J 0 bases short, with 11 bases between. The CDR3 runs 13 residues. For the CDR3, the DNA is TGCAGCGTCTCCGGGACACTGAACACTGAAGCTTTCTTT. Translating it yields CSVSGTLNTEAFF.

The chain couples TRBV2 to TRBJ1-5, with 7 nucleotides matching TRBD1. Trimming at V came to 6 bases and at J to 2 bases, leaving 4 bases not matched to a gene. Germline V CDR1 and CDR2: SNHLY, FYNNEI. The CDR3 is 14 residues long. CDR3: CASRGDRGNQPQHF. DNA of the CDR3: TGTGCCAGCAGGGGTGACAGGGGCAATCAGCCCCAGCATTTT. Full variable domain (remainder filled in from reference TRBV2 and TRBJ1-5): EPEVTQTPSHQVTQMGQEVILRCVPISNHLYFYWYRQILGQKVEFLVSFYNNEISEKSEIFDDQFSVERPDGSNFTLKIRSTKLEDSAMYFCASRGDRGNQPQHFGDGTRLSIL.

This sequence joins TRBV5-4 and TRBJ1-2, with D tentatively TRBD1 (5 bases). Between the trimmed V and J ends, which lost 5 bases and 8 bases, there was a span of 19 bases. The CDR3 length is 14 residues. Germline CDR1 is SGHNT and CDR2 is YYREEE (reference sequence). In nucleotides, the CDR3 is TGTGCCAGCAGGATCCAGGGCTCTGCGCGGGGCTACACCTTC. It codes for CASRIQGSARGYTF.

The chain carries TRBV3-1 (or the pseudogene TRBV3-2) and TRBJ2-5; 8 bases align to TRBD2. Germline V gene sequence: CDR1 LGHDT, CDR2 YNNKEL (reference sequence). CDR3 length: 18 amino acids. The V segment lost 0 bases and the J segment 2 bases; nucleotides outside the gene matches: 11. The CDR3 protein is CASSQEVHRRGEQETQYF. The CDR3 coding sequence is TGTGCCAGCAGCCAAGAGGTGCACCGGCGGGGGGAACAAGAGACCCAGTACTTC.

This clone was recorded only once. The rearrangement links TRBV5-1 to TRBJ2-1, with 14 bases that match TRBD2. Germline V gene sequence: CDR1 SGHRS, CDR2 YFSETQ. The J segment lost 0 bases and the V segment lost 3 bases, leaving 5 bases of the junction unmatched. The CDR3 contains 18 residues. The chain's CDR3 is CASSWTSGGPSSYNEQFF. CDR3 DNA sequence: TGCGCCAGCAGCTGGACTAGCGGGGGGCCTAGCTCCTACAATGAGCAGTTCTTC.

The count of this clone is one. The chain recombines TRBV6-1 with TRBJ1-1, with D possibly matching TRBD1 (6 bases). V was clipped by 1 base and J by 8 bases, with 14 bases between them. The CDR3 length is 14 residues. CDR1 and CDR2 from the germline V gene are MNHNS and SASEGT. CDR3: CASSEGDRTIEAFF. The CDR3 region has the DNA TGTGCCAGCAGTGAAGGTGACAGGACAATAGAAGCTTTCTTT.

This clone appeared once. The chain couples TRBV3-1 (or the pseudogene TRBV3-2) to TRBJ1-5, with D possibly matching TRBD1 (5 bases). The V and J ends lost 0 bases and 7 bases respectively, with 13 bases between them. Germline V lookup: CDR1 LGHDT, CDR2 YNNKEL (reference sequence). CDR3 length: 15 amino acids. CDR3 in DNA: TGTGCCAGCAGCCAAGATCCAGGGCCAGACCAGCCCCAGCATTTT. The encoded protein is CASSQDPGPDQPQHF.

This chain uses TRBV2 with TRBJ2-3; TRBD1 aligns across 8 bases. Germline V CDR1 and CDR2: SNHLY, FYNNEI. With 6 bases clipped from V and 5 bases from J, the junction kept 10 bases outside the gene matches. The CDR3 runs to 15 residues. In DNA, the CDR3 is TGTGCCAGCAGGCCGGGACAGGACATTGGAGATACGCAGTATTTT. This translates into CASRPGQDIGDTQYF.

This chain joins TRBV10-1 and TRBJ2-1, with 11 positions matching TRBD2. The germline V gene encodes CDR1 WNHNN and CDR2 SYGVQD (reference sequence). The CDR3 runs to 15 residues. The V segment lost 3 bases and the J segment 3 bases; nucleotides outside the gene matches: 1. Written as DNA, the CDR3 is TGCGCCAGCAGTGAAACTAGCGGGGGCTACAATGAGCAGTTCTTC. This codes for CASSETSGGYNEQFF.

The chain is built from TRBV5-1 and TRBJ1-1, with D possibly matching TRBD1 (5 bases). The germline CDR1 and CDR2 sequences are SGHRS and YFSETQ. The CDR3 length is 16 residues. The ends were cut back, 0 bases at V and 0 bases at J, with 12 bases in the middle. CDR3 DNA: TGCGCCAGCAGCTTGGGGTCGGGGACGTTGAACACTGAAGCTTTCTTT. Its translation: CASSLGSGTLNTEAFF.

The rearrangement joins TRBV7-9 to TRBJ2-1; TRBD2 might be the D (5 bases). V was cut by 9 bases and J by 0 bases, with 18 bases left in between. Germline CDR1 reads SEHNR; CDR2 reads FQNEAQ (reference sequence). The CDR3 sequence is 16 residues long. The CDR3 loop is CASLPYVGSSYNEQFF. CDR3 coding DNA: TGTGCCAGTCTCCCTTACGTTGGGAGCTCCTACAATGAGCAGTTCTTC. Full variable domain (rest looked up from reference TRBV7-9 and TRBJ2-1): DTGVSQNPRHKITKRGQNVTFRCDPISEHNRLYWYRQTLGQGPEFLTYFQNEAQLEKSRLLSDRFSAERPKGSFSTLEIQRTEQGDSAMYLCASLPYVGSSYNEQFFGPGTRLTVL.

The V and J genes are TRBV5-1 and TRBJ2-5, with D unresolved. Trimming shortened V by 0 bases and J by 0 bases, and 9 bases separated the two germline ends. Germline V gene lookup returns CDR1 SGHRS and CDR2 YFSETQ. The CDR3 is 15 residues long. The CDR3: CASSLGPKYQETQYF. The CDR3 nucleotides are TGCGCCAGCAGCTTGGGACCGAAGTACCAAGAGACCCAGTACTTC.

V is TRBV28 and J is TRBJ1-1; D is perhaps TRBD1 (6 bases). This CDR3 is 13 amino acids long. Germline V gene lookup returns CDR1 MDHEN and CDR2 SYDVKM. The V end lost 5 bases, the J end lost 1 base, and 8 bases lay between the germline ends. The CDR3 DNA sequence: TGTGCCAGCAGTGGACAGCAGAACACTGAAGCTTTCTTT. Its protein is CASSGQQNTEAFF.

This rearrangement joins TRBV6-6 to TRBJ1-2; D possibly corresponds to TRBD1 (6 bases). V shed 5 bases and J shed 6 bases, with 19 bases lying between them. The CDR3 has 15 residues. In germline, CDR1 is MNHNY, CDR2 SVGAGI (reference sequence). Written as DNA, the CDR3 is TGTGCCAGCAGTAAGACAGGACCTACCCGGCATGGCTACACCTTC. Its protein product is CASSKTGPTRHGYTF.

The chain recombines TRBV28 with TRBJ1-4; 11 nucleotides match TRBD1. CDR1 and CDR2 from the germline V gene are MDHEN and SYDVKM. The trim removed 6 bases at V and 7 bases at J, leaving 4 bases unmatched. This CDR3 spans 14 amino acids. The CDR3, as DNA: TGTGCCAGCAGCTTGGACAGGGGGCGTGAAAAACTGTTTTTT. Its protein product is CASSLDRGREKLFF. Drawing the rest from reference TRBV28 and TRBJ1-4, the complete variable domain is DVKVTQSSRYLVKRTGEKVFLECVQDMDHENMFWYRQDPGLGLRLIYFSYDVKMKEKGDIPEGYSVSREKKERFSLILESASTNQTSMYLCASSLDRGREKLFFGSGTQLSVL.

The chain joins TRBV6-6 to TRBJ1-1; D remains unclear. V was clipped by 6 bases and J by 1 base, with 9 bases between them. Germline lookup yields CDR1 MNHNY and CDR2 SVGAGI (reference sequence). The CDR3 is 13 residues long. The CDR3 sequence: CASSKLGNTEAFF. The DNA for the CDR3 is TGTGCCAGCAGCAAACTTGGGAACACTGAAGCTTTCTTT.